This TCR beta chain was profiled in a study of Ad26.COV2.S vaccination and SARS-CoV-2 variants. Findings of the study overall: Analyses that measured TCR breadth and depth may have underestimated total T cell responses.

Of note for this clone: Its antigen is not identified.

Repertoires were generated with immunoSEQ multiplex PCR, while TCRdb's copy carries only in-frame clones and drops some. The profile shows fewer than 100,000 clones, more than 70% of them singletons. V gave up 2 bases and J gave up 7 bases; unmatched junction bases: 8. The CDR3 is 14 amino acids. Germline assignment: CDR1 LNHDA and CDR2 SQIVND (reference sequence). The source was peripheral blood, collected after recovery from COVID-19. The chain is built from TRBV19 and TRBJ2-7; TRBD1 matches at 7 bases. This receptor was obtained from a human donor who had recovered from COVID-19. CDR3 DNA sequence: TGTGCCAGTAGTATATCCCCCCCAGGGGGTGAGCAGTACTTC. Translation: CASSISPPGGEQYF. Variable domain in full (rest from reference TRBV19 and TRBJ2-7): DGGITQSPKYLFRKEGQNVTLSCEQNLNHDAMYWYRQDPGQGLRLIYYSQIVNDFQKGDIAEGYSVSREKKESFPLTVTSAQKNPTAFYLCASSISPPGGEQYFGPGTRLTVT.